What follows is one T cell receptor (beta chain) and its context. Its antigen is not identified. For sorted subsets, 150 to 200 ng DNA per replicate equaled 30,000 or so T cell genomes. Sequencing was performed with immunoSEQ multiplex PCR; in TCRdb, only in-frame clones are kept and a portion is missing. Among millions of clones listed, roughly nine tenths were seen once. Trimming shortened V by 0 bases and J by 2 bases, and 8 bases separated the two germline ends. The CDR3 covers 15 residues. CDR1 is SGHDT and CDR2 is YYEEEE in the germline V gene. All donors were Caucasian adults living in Nashville, Tennessee. The data originate from a study of shared clonotypes between healthy human individuals. Study-level results: Clonotypes shared by all four donors outscored non-shared clonotypes in generation probability.

This receptor was identified in a man aged 18 to 30 in good health. The J gene is TRBJ2-2, the V gene TRBV5-6; unclear D gene. Sequencing input: naive CD4+ T cells sorted from blood. The subset is: CD45RA+ positively selected. The CDR3 loop reads CASSLGQINTGELFF. In DNA, the CDR3 is TGTGCCAGCAGCTTGGGGCAGATAAACACCGGGGAGCTGTTTTTT. The whole variable domain, filled in from reference TRBV5-6 and TRBJ2-2, reads DAGVTQSPTHLIKTRGQQVTLRCSPKSGHDTVSWYQQALGQGPQFIFQYYEEEERQRGNFPDRFSGHQFPNYSSELNVNALLLGDSALYLCASSLGQINTGELFFGEGSRLTVL.